The rows below give T cell receptor beta chains drawn from one sample of a study of T cells in Graves' hyperthyroidism and ophthalmopathy. One entry per CDR3 protein results from TCRdb running MiXCR on the multiplex PCR reads. The repertoire holds around 530,000 distinct CDR3 sequences, with about a sixth as singletons. Sequencing used blood. These receptors originate from a woman under 30 with Graves' ophthalmopathy. The CDR3 runs from the conserved cysteine through the conserved F or W. The order of the fields is clone size, V gene, D gene, J gene, CDR3 protein, CDR3 DNA. The D gene is left open where the match is weak. Rows give clone size only sometimes, using once, few, many, or a class for an expanded clone.

many,TRBV2,-,TRBJ2-3,CASSDRVLTDTQYF,TGTGCCAGCAGTGACAGGGTCCTCACAGATACGCAGTATTTT
few,TRBV14,TRBD1,TRBJ2-3,CASSQDRGTGPQYF,TGTGCCAGCAGCCAAGATAGGGGGACAGGACCGCAGTATTTT
many,TRBV7-2,-,TRBJ2-1,CASSLRFGDEQFF,TGTGCCAGCAGCTTAAGATTCGGGGATGAGCAGTTCTTC
-,TRBV3-1,-,TRBJ1-2,CASSQVGQGAYGYTF,TGTGCCAGCAGCCAAGTGGGACAAGGAGCCTATGGCTACACCTTC
-,TRBV18,-,TRBJ2-6,CASSEGPSVLTF,TGTGCCAGCTCAGAAGGGCCTAGCGTCCTGACTTTC
many,TRBV28,TRBD2,TRBJ2-7,CAGGGLRASSYEQYF,TGTGCCGGGGGAGGGCTCCGGGCGAGCTCCTACGAGCAGTACTTC
few,TRBV6-5,-,TRBJ1-6,CASSYSASRGSSPLHF,TGTGCCAGCAGTTACTCGGCGTCAAGGGGGTCGTCACCCCTCCACTTT
-,TRBV7-6,-,TRBJ1-1,CASSLGSGYTEAFF,TGTGCCAGCAGCTTAGGTTCGGGTTACACTGAAGCTTTCTTT
few,TRBV6-1,-,TRBJ2-7,CAIEGYEQYF,TGTGCCATCGAGGGATACGAGCAGTACTTC
-,TRBV4-3,TRBD2,TRBJ2-3,CASSQSVGRAADTQYF,TGCGCCAGCAGCCAATCCGTCGGGAGGGCCGCAGATACGCAGTATTTT
few,TRBV9,-,TRBJ2-3,CASSVEGVHTDTQYF,TGTGCCAGCAGCGTAGAGGGTGTGCACACAGATACGCAGTATTTT
many,TRBV12-3/TRBV12-4,-,TRBJ1-1,CASSKRGAQNTEAFF,TGTGCCAGCAGTAAGAGGGGGGCGCAGAACACTGAAGCTTTCTTT
many,TRBV7-8,TRBD2,TRBJ2-3,CASSPVTSGIGTDTQYF,TGTGCCAGCAGCCCAGTCACTAGCGGGATCGGCACAGATACGCAGTATTTT
-,TRBV7-9,TRBD2,TRBJ2-2,CASSAPGGATGELFF,TGTGCCAGCAGCGCCCCGGGAGGGGCCACCGGGGAGCTGTTTTTT
-,TRBV6-1,TRBD1,TRBJ2-7,CASRAWDRGLNEQYF,TGTGCCAGCAGAGCCTGGGACAGGGGGCTCAACGAGCAGTACTTC
many,TRBV28,-,TRBJ1-1,CASTQAGLNTEAFF,TGTGCCAGCACCCAGGCGGGACTGAACACTGAAGCTTTCTTT
-,TRBV5-1,-,TRBJ2-6,CASSLTLGRTSGANVLTF,TGCGCCAGCAGCTTGACGTTGGGCAGAACTTCTGGGGCCAACGTCCTGACTTTC
few,TRBV19,-,TRBJ2-3,CASGGDSVTDTQYF,TGTGCCAGTGGCGGGGACTCTGTGACAGATACGCAGTATTTT
many,TRBV15,-,TRBJ1-2,CATSLTQEGSDYTF,TGTGCCACCAGCTTAACCCAAGAGGGGTCAGACTACACCTTC
many,TRBV10-3,-,TRBJ1-5,CAISQTDSNQPQHF,TGTGCCATCAGTCAGACGGATAGCAATCAGCCCCAGCATTTT
many,TRBV2,TRBD1,TRBJ2-5,CASSPDRGRETQYF,TGTGCCAGCAGTCCCGACAGGGGACGAGAGACCCAGTACTTC
-,TRBV15,-,TRBJ1-1,CATSRGRRTFPGTEAFF,TGTGCCACCAGCAGAGGCCGCCGGACCTTCCCCGGGACTGAAGCTTTCTTT
few,TRBV7-3,TRBD1,TRBJ1-1,CASSKTGAATEAFF,TGTGCCAGCAGCAAGACAGGGGCGGCGACTGAAGCTTTCTTT
-,TRBV2,TRBD1,TRBJ1-1,CASSPGQGASTEAFF,TGTGCCAGCAGTCCGGGACAGGGGGCGAGCACTGAAGCTTTCTTT